The 27 T cell receptor beta chains given below trace back to one sample, sequenced in a study of blood T cells in healthy people across ages. Using a J-beta primer mix together with a sample-barcoded 5' primer, a second PCR was run for roughly 7 to 11 cycles. TCRdb reprocessed the 5' RACE reads via MiXCR and lists one record per CDR3 protein. The repertoire holds approximately 1,100,000 distinct CDR3 sequences, with 45% as singletons. Sequencing was done on a sample of blood. These receptors were collected from a woman aged 55-70 years in good health.

This chain connects TRBV15 to TRBJ1-2, with 10 bases aligning to TRBD1. V was clipped by 5 bases and J by 8 bases; unmatched bases: 26. The CDR3 has 20 amino acids. Looked up from germline, CDR1 is LNHNV and CDR2 is YYDKDF (reference sequence). The CDR3 DNA follows: TGTGCCACCAGCTCCATAGCCGTCCCGGGACAGGGGAGGGGCCTGTGGGGCTACACCTTC. This translates into CATSSIAVPGQGRGLWGYTF.

The V call is TRBV13, the J call TRBJ2-5; 7 bases match TRBD2. Germline values: CDR1 PRHDT, CDR2 FYEKMQ (reference sequence). There are 12 residues in the CDR3. Trimming took 10 bases from V and 10 from J; bases not matched to a gene: 12. The CDR3 loop reads CAITTREGIQYF. CDR3 coding DNA: TGTGCCATCACAACGAGGGAGGGCATCCAGTACTTC.

J is TRBJ1-5 and V is TRBV6-1; weak D call: TRBD1 (5 bases). Trimming removed 7 bases from V and 2 bases from J, with 15 bases in between. Looked up from germline, CDR1 is MNHNS and CDR2 is SASEGT. The CDR3 is 15 amino acids. The CDR3 protein is CASNRDPEGNQPQHF. CDR3 DNA sequence: TGTGCCAGCAACCGGGACCCCGAGGGCAATCAGCCCCAGCATTTT.

The chain recombines TRBV27 with TRBJ2-7; 15 bases align to TRBD2. V dropped 3 bases and J dropped 1; count of bases not matched to a gene: 7. The CDR3 consists of 18 residues. Germline V lookup: CDR1 MNHEY, CDR2 SMNVEV (reference sequence). The CDR3 loop is CASSLRGTSGRWSYEQYF. In DNA form, the CDR3 reads TGTGCCAGCAGTTTGCGGGGGACTAGCGGGAGGTGGTCCTACGAGCAGTACTTC.

This clonotype was counted a single time. This chain joins TRBV4-1 and TRBJ2-5; D may match TRBD1 or TRBD2 (5 bases each). CDR1 is MGHRA, CDR2 YSYEKL, per germline. This CDR3 has 15 residues. V lost 1 base, J lost 2 bases, and 11 bases lay in between. For the CDR3, the DNA is TGCGCCAGCAGCCAAGGTCAGGGACGACAAGAGACCCAGTACTTC. As protein: CASSQGQGRQETQYF.

The chain employs TRBV7-9 and TRBJ2-1; TRBD2 matches 12 bases. CDR3 length: 15 residues. J lost 6 bases, V lost 7 bases, and 7 bases had no gene match. Germline loops: CDR1 SEHNR, CDR2 FQNEAQ (reference sequence). CDR3 loop: CASNLLAGGGNEQFF. In DNA form, the CDR3 reads TGTGCCAGCAACCTACTAGCGGGAGGAGGCAATGAGCAGTTCTTC. The full variable domain, completed using reference TRBV7-9 and TRBJ2-1, is DTGVSQNPRHKITKRGQNVTFRCDPISEHNRLYWYRQTLGQGPEFLTYFQNEAQLEKSRLLSDRFSAERPKGSFSTLEIQRTEQGDSAMYLCASNLLAGGGNEQFFGPGTRLTVL.

This clonotype was seen a handful of times. CDR3 sequence reads: CASSFYVTSTDTQYF. CDR3 coding DNA: TGTGCCAGCAGCTTCTATGTAACGAGCACAGATACGCAGTATTTT. The chain carries TRBV5-6 and TRBJ2-3; D is uncertain. Germline V CDR1 and CDR2: SGHDT, YYEEEE. The CDR3 is 15 amino acids. V was cut by 2 bases and J by 0 bases, with 10 bases left in between.

This clonotype was found a few times. The V and J genes are TRBV2 and TRBJ2-3; no definite D call. The ends were cut back, 8 bases at V and 4 bases at J, with 10 bases in the middle. This CDR3 spans 12 amino acids. The V gene's germline CDR1 is SNHLY and CDR2 FYNNEI. The CDR3 region has the DNA TGTGCCAGCGCACGGAGCGCAGATACGCAGTATTTT. Amino acids: CASARSADTQYF.

This clonotype occurred a few times. The chain employs TRBV6-2 or TRBV6-3 and TRBJ2-7; 9 bases align to TRBD1. The junction had 8 bases not matched to a gene; V was cut back by 2 bases and J by 3 bases. Per the germline V gene, CDR1 is MNHEY and CDR2 is SVGEGT. There are 16 residues in the CDR3. The DNA for the CDR3 is TGTGCCAGCAGTTACCGCCGGGACAGGGAGGGCTACGAGCAGTACTTC. Translating gives CASSYRRDREGYEQYF.

The chain is built from TRBV28 and TRBJ2-7; weak D call: TRBD2 (5 bases). Trimming stripped 5 bases from V and 1 base from J, with 15 bases between. Looked up from germline, CDR1 is MDHEN and CDR2 is SYDVKM. This CDR3 is built from 15 residues. CDR3 residues: CASSPGLLPSYEQYF. CDR3 nucleotide sequence: TGTGCCAGCAGTCCAGGACTGCTACCTTCCTACGAGCAGTACTTC.

This clonotype was counted between two and nine times. The V gene is TRBV6-5, the J gene TRBJ2-7; D may be TRBD1 or TRBD2 (7 bases each). V gave up 5 bases and J gave up 9 bases, with 11 bases separating them. CDR3 size: 11 residues. Germline CDR1 and CDR2: MNHEY and SVGAGI. CDR3 loop: CASSQGGLQYF. The CDR3 DNA reads as TGTGCCAGCAGTCAGGGGGGGCTGCAGTACTTC.

CDR3 bases: TGTGCCAGCAGCGTAGGGACTACCGTATCGGGGGAGACCCAGTACTTC. Encoded protein: CASSVGTTVSGETQYF. The J gene is TRBJ2-5, the V gene TRBV9; perhaps TRBD2 as D (6 bases). The CDR3 consists of 16 residues. CDR1 and CDR2 from the germline V gene are SGDLS and YYNGEE. V lost 0 bases to trimming and J lost 5 bases, with 17 bases between them.

In its sample, this clonotype was seen a few times. The chain is built from TRBV6-1 and TRBJ1-2, with D maybe TRBD1 (6 bases). Germline V CDR1 and CDR2: MNHNS, SASEGT. The V end lost 6 bases, the J end lost 5 bases, and 13 bases lay between the germline ends. CDR3 length: 13 residues. CDR3 in DNA: TGTGCCAGCAGAAGTGACAGGAAGTATGGCTACACCTTC. It translates to CASRSDRKYGYTF.

The J gene is TRBJ1-2, the V gene TRBV2, with no clear D. Germline V gene lookup returns CDR1 SNHLY and CDR2 FYNNEI. This CDR3 comprises 13 residues. Between the trimmed V and J ends, which lost 4 bases and 3 bases, there was a span of 9 bases. The CDR3 DNA reads TGTGCCAGCAGTGTTGGTGTGGACTATGGCTACACCTTC. As protein: CASSVGVDYGYTF.

The J gene is TRBJ2-4, the V gene TRBV25-1, with 14 bases identical to TRBD2. TRBJ2-7 explains the end of the DNA better; the J call may be wrong. CDR1 is MGHDK and CDR2 is SYGVNS in the germline V gene. The CDR3 is made up of 15 amino acids. The CDR3 nucleotides read TGTGCCAGCAGCGCGACTAGCGGGAGGGCCAACGAGCAGTACTTC. Its translation is CASSATSGRANEQYF.

The gene calls are TRBV5-1 and TRBJ2-6, with D perhaps being TRBD1 or TRBD2 (5 bases each). Trimming took 7 bases from V and 0 from J, leaving 32 bases between them. This CDR3 is 22 amino acids long. Germline-derived CDR1 and CDR2 are SGHRS and YFSETQ. The CDR3 DNA is TGCGCCAGCCCCCCAGAGGCGGAGGAACCGGGGCATGGTTCCTCTGGGGCCAACGTCCTGACTTTC. The encoded protein is CASPPEAEEPGHGSSGANVLTF.

This clonotype has a handful of counts. V usage is TRBV18 and J usage is TRBJ1-1; possibly TRBD1 for D (6 bases). The CDR3 has 14 residues. Germline CDR1 reads KGHSH; CDR2 reads LQKENI. With 5 bases removed from V and 2 bases from J, the gap between germline ends came to 12 bases. The CDR3 loop is CASSSNRDNTEAFF. The CDR3 DNA is TGTGCCAGCTCATCGAACAGGGACAACACTGAAGCTTTCTTT.

The sample holds a few counts of this clonotype. The V gene is TRBV27, the J gene TRBJ2-7; 8 bases line up with TRBD2. The CDR3 consists of 15 residues. V lost 6 bases and J lost 6; bases outside the gene matches: 13. CDR1 is MNHEY and CDR2 is SMNVEV in the germline V gene (reference sequence). This CDR3 reads CASSSSGSGMREQYF. The CDR3 DNA reads as TGTGCCAGCAGCTCCTCCGGTAGCGGGATGCGCGAGCAGTACTTC.

This chain uses TRBV12-3 or TRBV12-4 with TRBJ2-3; TRBD2 matches at 8 bases. The CDR3 contains 13 residues. After removal of 6 bases from V and 4 bases from J, the junction contained 3 bases not matched to a gene. The CDR3 region is CASSGRAADTQYF. CDR3 in DNA: TGTGCCAGCAGCGGGAGGGCGGCAGATACGCAGTATTTT.

The chain uses TRBV27 and TRBJ2-3; 14 positions agree with TRBD2. In germline, CDR1 is MNHEY, CDR2 SMNVEV (reference sequence). V shed 4 bases, J shed 3 bases, and the junction held 12 bases outside the gene matches. The CDR3 runs to 19 residues. This chain's CDR3 is CASSYRRLAGGPGTDTQYF. For the CDR3, the DNA is TGTGCCAGCAGTTACCGGCGACTAGCGGGAGGGCCGGGTACAGATACGCAGTATTTT.

The chain links TRBV20-1 to TRBJ2-3; TRBD2 matches at 11 bases. Losses at the gene ends were 6 bases for V and 2 bases for J; bases not matched to a gene: 19. Germline-derived CDR1 and CDR2 are DFQATT and SNEGSKA (reference sequence). This CDR3 comprises 19 residues. CDR3 in DNA: TGCAGTGCCCCCATCCTATTAGCGGGAGGGCCCCTCATCACAGATACGCAGTATTTT. It encodes CSAPILLAGGPLITDTQYF.

The CDR3: CASSYKLAGGGEQYF. In DNA, the CDR3 is TGTGCCAGCAGTTATAAACTAGCGGGAGGAGGTGAGCAGTACTTC. The chain combines TRBV6-5 with TRBJ2-4, with 12 bases lining up with TRBD2. The CDR3 is 15 residues long. V gave up 3 bases and J gave up 13 bases; unmatched junction bases: 10. From germline, CDR1 is MNHEY and CDR2 SVGAGI.

Regarding this clonotype: One end of the junction is discordant with germline, which a read error may explain. V is TRBV3-1 and J is TRBJ2-5, with TRBD1 matching over 7 bases. The CDR3 totals 15 residues. Germline CDR1 is LGHDT and CDR2 is YNNKEL (reference sequence). The CDR3 protein is CASSRPTGWQEAQYF. CDR3 DNA: TGTGCCAGCAGTCGACCGACAGGGTGGCAAGAGGCCCAGTACTTC.

The rearrangement joins TRBV20-1 to TRBJ2-2, with 7 nucleotides matching TRBD1. The junction had 9 bases not matched to a gene; V was cut back by 4 bases and J by 4 bases. Germline V gene lookup returns CDR1 DFQATT and CDR2 SNEGSKA (reference sequence). The CDR3 loop spans 15 amino acids. Here the CDR3 reads CSANPTGTGTGELFF. The CDR3, as DNA: TGCAGTGCTAACCCGACAGGGACGGGCACCGGGGAGCTGTTTTTT.

This clonotype was observed a single time. The chain carries TRBV14 and TRBJ2-7, with D hard to call. This CDR3 contains 14 residues. Per the germline V gene, CDR1 is SGHDN and CDR2 is FVKESK. V lost 4 bases and J lost 0, with 10 bases in between. The CDR3 is CASSRLESSYEQYF. In DNA, the CDR3 is TGTGCCAGCAGCCGACTGGAGAGCTCCTACGAGCAGTACTTC.

Ten or more counts support this clonotype. This chain links TRBV29-1 with TRBJ2-3; D not certain. Deletions cut 0 bases from V and 1 base from J, with 17 bases between. Germline CDR1 and CDR2: SQVTM and ANQGSEA. The CDR3 is 17 amino acids. This CDR3 is CSVEDLRQGSGTDTQYF. Written as DNA, the CDR3 is TGCAGCGTTGAAGACCTCCGACAAGGAAGTGGCACAGATACGCAGTATTTT.

The chain couples TRBV29-1 to TRBJ1-2, with D possibly matching TRBD1 (6 bases). Germline-derived CDR1 and CDR2 are SQVTM and ANQGSEA. The CDR3 covers 12 residues. Trimming removed 3 bases from V and 7 bases from J, with 12 bases in between. CDR3 sequence reads: CSVDSQGLGYTF. The CDR3 DNA is TGCAGCGTTGATTCACAGGGTCTTGGCTACACCTTC. The whole variable domain, filled in from reference TRBV29-1 and TRBJ1-2, reads SAVISQKPSRDICQRGTSLTIQCQVDSQVTMMFWYRQQPGQSLTLIATANQGSEATYESGFVIDKFPISRPNLTFSTLTVSNMSPEDSSIYLCSVDSQGLGYTFGSGTRLTVV.